These 3 T cell receptor beta chains originate from one sample sequenced in a study of blood T cell repertoires in COVID-19. Clones were read by immunoSEQ multiplex PCR, and TCRdb kept only the in-frame ones, dropping some. The sample has about 260,000 clones, 87% seen once. Input material: peripheral blood. These receptors came from a woman in her forties or fifties who had recovered from COVID-19.

This chain uses TRBV7-3 with TRBJ2-3; D ambiguous. The CDR3 is 16 amino acids. The germline gives CDR1 SGHTA, CDR2 FQGTGA. The ends were cut back, 5 bases at V and 0 bases at J, with 15 bases in the middle. The CDR3 protein is CASSAQPLSSTDTQYF. The CDR3 region has the DNA TGTGCCAGCAGCGCCCAACCTCTCAGTAGCACAGATACGCAGTATTTT.

This clone occurred once. This chain connects TRBV5-1 to TRBJ1-3, with 7 bases aligning to TRBD1. Germline assignment: CDR1 SGHRS and CDR2 YFSETQ. This CDR3 spans 13 amino acids. V trimming: 4 bases; J trimming: 3 bases; junction bases outside the gene matches: 1. The CDR3 DNA reads TGCGCCAGCAGCAGGGGGCATGGAAACACCATATATTTT. Translation: CASSRGHGNTIYF.

The gene calls are TRBV5-1 and TRBJ1-4; 8 bases map to TRBD1. The CDR3 extends over 15 amino acids. V lost 5 bases to trimming and J lost 0 bases; unmatched junction nucleotides: 3. Germline V CDR1 and CDR2: SGHRS, YFSETQ. CDR3 in DNA: TGCGCCAGCAGAACAGGGGGGTCAACTAATGAAAAACTGTTTTTT. It specifies CASRTGGSTNEKLFF. The full variable domain, rest sourced from reference TRBV5-1 and TRBJ1-4, is KAGVTQTPRYLIKTRGQQVTLSCSPISGHRSVSWYQQTPGQGLQFLFEYFSETQRNKGNFPGRFSGRQFSNSRSEMNVSTLELGDSALYLCASRTGGSTNEKLFFGSGTQLSVL.